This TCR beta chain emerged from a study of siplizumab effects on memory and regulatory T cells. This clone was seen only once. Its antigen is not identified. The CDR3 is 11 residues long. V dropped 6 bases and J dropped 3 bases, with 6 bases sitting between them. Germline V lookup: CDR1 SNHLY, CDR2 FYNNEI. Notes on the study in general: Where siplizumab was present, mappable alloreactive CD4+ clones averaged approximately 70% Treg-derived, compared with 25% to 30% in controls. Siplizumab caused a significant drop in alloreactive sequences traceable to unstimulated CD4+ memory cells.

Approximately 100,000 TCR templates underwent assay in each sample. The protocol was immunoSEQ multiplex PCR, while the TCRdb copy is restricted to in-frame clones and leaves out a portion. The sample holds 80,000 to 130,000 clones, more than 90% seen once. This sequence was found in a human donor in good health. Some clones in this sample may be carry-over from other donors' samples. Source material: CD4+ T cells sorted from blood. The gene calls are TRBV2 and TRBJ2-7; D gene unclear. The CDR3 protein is CASSTVYEQYF. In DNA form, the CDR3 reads TGTGCCAGCAGCACTGTCTACGAGCAGTACTTC.